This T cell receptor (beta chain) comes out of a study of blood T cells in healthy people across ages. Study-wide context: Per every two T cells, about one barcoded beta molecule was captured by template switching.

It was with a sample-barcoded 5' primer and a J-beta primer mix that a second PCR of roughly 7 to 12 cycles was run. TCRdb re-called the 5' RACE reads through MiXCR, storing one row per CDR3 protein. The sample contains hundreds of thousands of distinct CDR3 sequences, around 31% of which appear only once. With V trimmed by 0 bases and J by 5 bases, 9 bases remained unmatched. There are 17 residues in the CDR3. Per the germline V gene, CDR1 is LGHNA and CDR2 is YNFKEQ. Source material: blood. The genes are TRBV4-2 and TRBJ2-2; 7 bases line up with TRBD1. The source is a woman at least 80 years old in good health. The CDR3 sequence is CASSQDNGQVKTGELFF. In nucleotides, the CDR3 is TGTGCCAGCAGCCAAGATAACGGACAGGTCAAGACCGGGGAGCTGTTTTTT.